The sequence of this T cell receptor beta chain was determined in a study of early T cells in non-severe SARS-CoV-2 infection. This clonotype was found a few times. Germline CDR1 reads SEHNR; CDR2 reads FQNEAQ (reference sequence). The CDR3 is 12 residues long. V trimming: 5 bases; J trimming: 5 bases; junction bases outside the gene matches: 2. Individual cDNA molecules each received unique molecular identifiers attached to them. TCRdb recomputed calls from the 5' RACE reads with MiXCR, one row per CDR3 protein. This repertoire shows around 70,000 distinct CDR3 sequences, approximately 12% found once; its top ten account for more than 1.5%.

The V call is TRBV7-9, the J call TRBJ2-7; 8 nucleotides agree with TRBD1. Sequenced input: whole blood. The TCR was taken from an adult who was a healthcare worker with PCR-confirmed SARS-CoV-2 infection or an uninfected control (not recorded which). Here the CDR3 DNA reads TGTGCCAGCAGCACGGACAGGGACGAGCAGTACTTC. Translating it yields CASSTDRDEQYF.